This section outlines one T cell receptor (beta chain) sequence together with its context. What it binds is unknown. This entry belongs to a study of cytomegalovirus exposure and HLA in healthy donors. For the study at large: The same platform as the approximately 640 first-cohort repertoires was used for the 95 to 150 validation repertoires, a later analysis reported. Study-level points and caveats: As confirmed in vitro, a few CMV-associated chains were specific for CMV antigens. The classifier reportedly diagnosed cytomegalovirus status with high specificity and sensitivity. The study put some 150 TCR beta chains on its list as cytomegalovirus-associated.

The protocol was immunoSEQ multiplex PCR, while the TCRdb copy is restricted to in-frame clones and leaves out a portion. The data hold 150,000 to 250,000 clones, with 81% observed a single time. This CDR3 has 17 amino acids. V shed 2 bases, J shed 5 bases, and the junction held 11 bases outside the gene matches. Germline V gene data show CDR1 as SEHNR and CDR2 as FQNEAQ (reference sequence). The chain has TRBV7-9 and TRBJ2-5; 10 nucleotides agree with TRBD1. This sequence originates from a woman aged 25 to 39 in good health and CMV-seronegative. The sequenced sample was PBMCs. The CDR3 protein is CASSLPRDRGYRETQYF. The CDR3 DNA follows: TGTGCCAGCAGCTTACCCCGGGACAGGGGTTATCGGGAGACCCAGTACTTC.